These 26 T cell receptor beta chains were sequenced from one sample in a study of blood T cell repertoires in COVID-19. TCRdb's table, derived via immunoSEQ multiplex PCR, lists solely in-frame clones and lacks some. The sample carries around 170,000 clones, just under 80% recorded once. What was sequenced was peripheral blood. The receptors were gathered from a woman of 80 years or more with acute or convalescent COVID-19.

The genes are TRBV10-3 and TRBJ1-2, with no clear D. Trimming cost V 2 bases and J 6 bases, with 7 bases left between them. Germline V gives CDR1 ENHRY, CDR2 SYGVKD. The CDR3 consists of 12 residues. The DNA for the CDR3 is TGTGCCATCAGTGAGGGCGCGGATGGCTACACCTTC. Translating it yields CAISEGADGYTF.

The chain recombines TRBV2 with TRBJ2-5, with 10 bases aligning to TRBD2. Germline V gene sequence: CDR1 SNHLY, CDR2 FYNNEI. V lost 2 bases, J lost 7 bases, and 4 bases stayed unmatched. The CDR3 loop spans 14 amino acids. The CDR3 region has the DNA TGTGCCAGCAGTGAAAGAGCGGGAGGGGTGACCCAGTACTTC. Its translation: CASSERAGGVTQYF.

This clone was recorded a few times. The chain couples TRBV9 to TRBJ1-2; D is perhaps TRBD1 (6 bases). V was clipped by 1 base and J by 4 bases, with 8 bases between them. Germline CDR1 SGDLS, CDR2 YYNGEE. The CDR3 spans 13 residues. CDR3 nucleotides: TGTGCCAGCAGCGTACAGGGGACCTATGGCTACACCTTC. It encodes CASSVQGTYGYTF.

This chain uses TRBV28 with TRBJ2-7; TRBD2 matches 9 bases. The germline CDR1 and CDR2 sequences are MDHEN and SYDVKM. The CDR3 is 15 amino acids. Trimming cost V 4 bases and J 3 bases; bases outside gene matches: 7. CDR3 in amino acids: CASSSPSGKDYEQYF. CDR3 nucleotide sequence: TGTGCCAGCAGTTCTCCTAGCGGGAAAGACTACGAGCAGTACTTC.

This clone appeared once. The V gene is TRBV24-1, the J gene TRBJ2-5, with 10 bases aligning to TRBD1. The J segment lost 5 bases and the V segment lost 9 bases, leaving 8 bases of the junction unmatched. CDR3 length equals 14 residues. The germline V gene encodes CDR1 KGHDR and CDR2 SFDVKD. The CDR3 sequence: CATSRQGAAETQYF. The DNA of the CDR3 is TGTGCCACCTCTCGACAGGGGGCTGCGGAGACCCAGTACTTC.

The chain links TRBV6-6 to TRBJ2-7; 10 bases align to TRBD1. CDR3 length equals 15 residues. CDR1 and CDR2 from the germline V gene are MNHNY and SVGAGI (reference sequence). The ends lost 6 bases at V and 6 bases at J; junction bases unmatched: 11. CDR3 protein: CASRGQGSSPGEQYF. In nucleotides, the CDR3 is TGTGCCAGCAGGGGACAGGGGTCGTCCCCGGGCGAGCAGTACTTC.

This clone was detected a few times. At the DNA level, this CDR3 is encoded by other sequences in the same sample as well. V and J are TRBV19 and TRBJ1-4; D is undetermined. Per germline, CDR1 LNHDA and CDR2 SQIVND (reference sequence). V was trimmed by 1 base and J by 9 bases, leaving 6 bases between them. The length of the CDR3 is 12 residues. The CDR3 DNA reads as TGTGCCAGTAGTATAGGCGGGAAAAAACTGTTTTTT. Its protein is CASSIGGKKLFF.

Comment on this clone: Other DNA sequences in the sample encode the same CDR3. This sequence joins TRBV18 and TRBJ1-2; D is undetermined. The CDR3 sequence is 13 residues long. V lost 3 bases and J 8 bases, leaving 13 bases between the germline ends. Germline V gene data show CDR1 as KGHSH and CDR2 as LQKENI. CDR3 sequence: CASSPRTASGYTF. For the CDR3, the DNA is TGTGCCAGCTCACCGAGGACTGCGAGCGGCTACACCTTC.

This chain uses TRBV19 with TRBJ1-3; D gene uncertain. V lost 8 bases and J lost 3, with 8 bases in between. This CDR3 region has 12 residues. From germline, CDR1 is LNHDA and CDR2 SQIVND (reference sequence). The CDR3 loop is CASAVDGNTIYF. For the CDR3, the DNA is TGTGCCAGTGCAGTTGATGGAAACACCATATATTTT.

J is TRBJ2-7 and V is TRBV7-2; 9 bases are shared with TRBD1. J gave up 6 bases and V 5 bases, and 14 bases lay outside the gene matches. CDR1 SGHTA and CDR2 FQGNSA come from the germline V gene. The length of the CDR3 is 16 residues. The CDR3 protein is CASSRGWGQGGGEQYF. DNA for the CDR3: TGTGCCAGCAGCCGTGGCTGGGGACAGGGTGGGGGCGAGCAGTACTTC.

V is TRBV12-5 and J is TRBJ2-1; TRBD2 matches 14 bases. With V trimmed by 0 bases and J by 0 bases, 7 bases remained unmatched. Germline V gives CDR1 LGHNT, CDR2 FRNRAP. This CDR3 has 20 amino acids. The CDR3 loop is CASGLVRLTSGRASYNEQFF. Here the CDR3 DNA reads TGTGCTAGTGGTTTGGTTAGGTTGACTAGCGGGAGGGCCTCCTACAATGAGCAGTTCTTC. Combining the CDR3 with reference TRBV12-5 and TRBJ2-1 gives the whole variable domain DARVTQTPRHKVTEMGQEVTMRCQPILGHNTVFWYRQTMMQGLELLAYFRNRAPLDDSGMPKDRFSAEMPDATLATLKIQPSEPRDSAVYFCASGLVRLTSGRASYNEQFFGPGTRLTVL.

V usage is TRBV3-1 (or the pseudogene TRBV3-2) and J usage is TRBJ1-3, with no clear D. This CDR3 has 15 amino acids. The V and J ends lost 4 bases and 0 bases respectively, with 10 bases between them. Germline V gene sequence: CDR1 LGHDT, CDR2 YNNKEL (reference sequence). CDR3 loop: CASSPGPNSGNTIYF. The CDR3 region has the DNA TGTGCCAGCAGCCCAGGTCCGAACTCTGGAAACACCATATATTTT.

The chain couples TRBV5-1 to TRBJ2-1; 10 bases fit TRBD2. There are 17 residues in the CDR3. After removal of 5 bases from V and 4 bases from J, the junction contained 12 bases not matched to a gene. The germline CDR1 and CDR2 sequences are SGHRS and YFSETQ. CDR3 in DNA: TGCGCCAGCAGAGGTTCGTCTAGCGGGAGAAATTACAATGAGCAGTTCTTC. Its protein is CASRGSSSGRNYNEQFF. Full variable domain (missing parts from reference TRBV5-1 and TRBJ2-1): KAGVTQTPRYLIKTRGQQVTLSCSPISGHRSVSWYQQTPGQGLQFLFEYFSETQRNKGNFPGRFSGRQFSNSRSEMNVSTLELGDSALYLCASRGSSSGRNYNEQFFGPGTRLTVL.

The chain employs TRBV6-5 and TRBJ1-3; weak D call: TRBD1 (6 bases). The CDR3 sequence is 14 residues long. V was shortened by 10 bases and J by 0 bases, with 13 bases between the two germline ends. CDR1 is MNHEY, CDR2 SVGAGI, per germline. The CDR3 here is CATTDSRSGNTIYF. In DNA form, the CDR3 reads TGTGCCACCACGGACAGCCGCTCTGGAAACACCATATATTTT.

The chain recombines TRBV10-1 with TRBJ1-1; TRBD1 matches 9 bases. This CDR3 contains 14 residues. V was pared by 6 bases and J by 1 base, with 3 bases of the junction left unmatched. Germline V gives CDR1 WNHNN, CDR2 SYGVQD (reference sequence). The CDR3 region is CASRPTGGNTEAFF. CDR3 sequence (DNA): TGCGCCAGCAGACCGACAGGGGGGAACACTGAAGCTTTCTTT.

The V and J genes are TRBV29-1 and TRBJ1-1, with D tentatively TRBD1 (5 bases). Trimming removed 4 bases from V and 6 bases from J, with 24 bases in between. Germline V CDR1 and CDR2: SQVTM, ANQGSEA. The CDR3 loop spans 16 amino acids. This CDR3 reads CSVGANPWGREAEAFF. The CDR3 coding sequence is TGCAGCGTTGGAGCAAACCCGTGGGGCAGGGAGGCTGAAGCTTTCTTT.

This chain joins TRBV2 and TRBJ1-1; TRBD1 is a possible D gene (5 bases). The CDR3 totals 13 residues. Germline loops: CDR1 SNHLY, CDR2 FYNNEI. The V gene lost 6 bases and the J gene lost 5 bases, with 13 bases spanning the gap. CDR3 residues: CASREGRGTEAFF. CDR3 in DNA: TGTGCCAGCAGAGAGGGGCGGGGGACTGAAGCTTTCTTT.

A few counts support this clone. This chain joins TRBV3-1 (or the pseudogene TRBV3-2) and TRBJ1-5; D is unresolved. The CDR3 is 14 residues long. Looked up from germline, CDR1 is LGHDT and CDR2 is YNNKEL (reference sequence). V lost 1 base and J 5 bases, leaving 9 bases between the germline ends. CDR3 DNA: TGTGCCAGCAGCCAAGCCCCCCGGGATCAGCCCCAGCATTTT. The encoded protein is CASSQAPRDQPQHF.

V and J are TRBV27 and TRBJ1-5; the match to TRBD1 covers 9 bases. Per the germline V gene, CDR1 is MNHEY and CDR2 is SMNVEV (reference sequence). The CDR3 spans 16 residues. V was pared by 0 bases and J by 5 bases, with 5 bases of the junction left unmatched. The CDR3 coding sequence is TGTGCCAGCAGTTTATCGCCAAGGACAGGGGATCAGCCCCAGCATTTT. Amino acids: CASSLSPRTGDQPQHF.

Here the CDR3 DNA reads TGCGCCAGCAGTGCTAACAGGGGAGGATATGGCTACACCTTC. Translating gives CASSANRGGYGYTF. The V gene is TRBV10-1, the J gene TRBJ1-2; 7 bases map to TRBD1. CDR1 and CDR2 from the germline V gene are WNHNN and SYGVQD (reference sequence). With 4 bases clipped from V and 5 bases from J, the junction kept 7 bases outside the gene matches. The CDR3 spans 14 residues.

The chain employs TRBV5-1 and TRBJ1-5; D unresolved. With 0 bases removed from V and 2 bases from J, the gap between germline ends came to 6 bases. Germline V gene sequence: CDR1 SGHRS, CDR2 YFSETQ. This CDR3 has 14 amino acids. This chain's CDR3 is CASSLGTGNQPQHF. The CDR3 bases are TGCGCCAGCAGCTTGGGTACAGGCAATCAGCCCCAGCATTTT. Combining the CDR3 with reference TRBV5-1 and TRBJ1-5 gives the whole variable domain KAGVTQTPRYLIKTRGQQVTLSCSPISGHRSVSWYQQTPGQGLQFLFEYFSETQRNKGNFPGRFSGRQFSNSRSEMNVSTLELGDSALYLCASSLGTGNQPQHFGDGTRLSIL.

The table lists this clone with a few counts. CDR3 sequence: CASSQQGMEGYTF. CDR3 in DNA: TGTGCCAGCAGCCAACAGGGTATGGAAGGCTACACCTTC. This chain links TRBV3-1 (or the pseudogene TRBV3-2) with TRBJ1-2, with D possibly matching TRBD1 (5 bases). Germline V CDR1 and CDR2: LGHDT, YNNKEL (reference sequence). The CDR3 has 13 residues. Between the trimmed V and J ends, which lost 2 bases and 8 bases, there was a span of 12 bases.

As for this clone: Other DNA sequences in the sample encode the same CDR3. For the CDR3, the DNA is TGTGCCAGCAGTCTCACTAGCGGGACAGATACGCAGTATTTT. Encoded protein: CASSLTSGTDTQYF. The chain uses TRBV6-6 and TRBJ2-3, with TRBD2 identical over 9 bases. The CDR3 totals 14 residues. Germline CDR1 reads MNHNY; CDR2 reads SVGAGI (reference sequence). With V trimmed by 5 bases and J by 3 bases, 3 bases remained unmatched.

This rearrangement joins TRBV18 to TRBJ1-5; D is ambiguous. Between the trimmed V and J ends, which lost 4 bases and 2 bases, there was a span of 12 bases. The CDR3 runs to 15 residues. Per germline, CDR1 KGHSH and CDR2 LQKENI. This chain's CDR3 is CASSRGREGNQPQHF. In DNA, the CDR3 is TGTGCCAGCTCACGAGGACGGGAGGGCAATCAGCCCCAGCATTTT.

The table lists this clone with a few counts. This chain uses TRBV3-1 (or the pseudogene TRBV3-2) with TRBJ1-2; D is possibly TRBD1 (5 bases). Trimming left V 2 bases short and J 3 bases short, with 7 bases between. CDR1 LGHDT and CDR2 YNNKEL come from the germline V gene (reference sequence). This CDR3 spans 13 amino acids. CDR3 loop: CASSQTGDYGYTF. The CDR3 DNA sequence: TGTGCCAGCAGCCAAACGGGGGACTATGGCTACACCTTC.

V gene TRBV7-2 combines with J gene TRBJ1-5; D might be TRBD1 (5 bases). V was trimmed by 5 bases and J by 4 bases, leaving 18 bases between them. Germline-derived CDR1 and CDR2 are SGHTA and FQGNSA. The CDR3 totals 16 residues. The DNA for the CDR3 is TGTGCCAGCAGCCCCCCGGGGGTCCTTACTAATCAGCCCCAGCATTTT. Translating gives CASSPPGVLTNQPQHF.